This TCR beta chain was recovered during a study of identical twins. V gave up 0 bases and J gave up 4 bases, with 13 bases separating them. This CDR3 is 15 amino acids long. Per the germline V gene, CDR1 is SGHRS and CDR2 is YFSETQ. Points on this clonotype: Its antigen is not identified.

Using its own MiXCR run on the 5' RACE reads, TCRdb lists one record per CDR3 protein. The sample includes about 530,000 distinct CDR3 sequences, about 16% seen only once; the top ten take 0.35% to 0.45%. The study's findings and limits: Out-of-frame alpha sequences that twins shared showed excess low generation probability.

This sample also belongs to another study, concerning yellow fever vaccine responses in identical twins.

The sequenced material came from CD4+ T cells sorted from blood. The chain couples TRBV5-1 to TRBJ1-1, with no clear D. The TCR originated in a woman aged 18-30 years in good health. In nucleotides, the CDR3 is TGCGCCAGCAGCTTGGAAGGTGTAGCAGTCACTGAAGCTTTCTTT. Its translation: CASSLEGVAVTEAFF.